This record looks at one T cell receptor (beta chain) sequence and its context. Antigen specificity is unknown. Some clones are missing from TCRdb's copy, which holds only in-frame ones; the method was immunoSEQ multiplex PCR. The repertoire holds a few hundred thousand clones, with less than 97% as singletons. Naive CD8 cells, CD45RO-negative and positively selected for CCR7, excluded terminally differentiated effector memory CD45RA+ cells. This specimen comes from a study of shared clonotypes between healthy human individuals. The CDR3 has 16 amino acids. V was clipped by 4 bases and J by 4 bases, with 20 bases between them. Looked up from germline, CDR1 is SGHDT and CDR2 is YYEEEE. Study results and limitations: The small donor group covered limited genetic and exposure diversity.

Source material: naive CD8+ T cells sorted from blood. This sequence joins TRBV5-6 and TRBJ2-5; D not resolved. The sequence came from a woman aged 25 to 39 in good health. CDR3 sequence: CASSTPGRWKVETQYF. DNA for the CDR3: TGTGCCAGCAGCACGCCGGGCAGGTGGAAGGTAGAGACCCAGTACTTC.